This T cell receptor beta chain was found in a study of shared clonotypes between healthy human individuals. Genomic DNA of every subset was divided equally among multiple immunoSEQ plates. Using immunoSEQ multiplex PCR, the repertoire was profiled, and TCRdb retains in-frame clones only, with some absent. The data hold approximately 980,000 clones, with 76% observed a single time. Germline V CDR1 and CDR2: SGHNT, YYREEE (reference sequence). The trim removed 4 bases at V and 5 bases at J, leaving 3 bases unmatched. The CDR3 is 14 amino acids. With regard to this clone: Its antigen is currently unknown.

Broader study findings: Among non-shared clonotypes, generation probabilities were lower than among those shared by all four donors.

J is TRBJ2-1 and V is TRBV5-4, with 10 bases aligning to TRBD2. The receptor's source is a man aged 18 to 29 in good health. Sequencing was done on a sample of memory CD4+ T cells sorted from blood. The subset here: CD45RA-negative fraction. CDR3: CASSRTSGHNEQFF. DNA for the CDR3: TGTGCCAGCAGCAGGACTAGCGGTCACAATGAGCAGTTCTTC.